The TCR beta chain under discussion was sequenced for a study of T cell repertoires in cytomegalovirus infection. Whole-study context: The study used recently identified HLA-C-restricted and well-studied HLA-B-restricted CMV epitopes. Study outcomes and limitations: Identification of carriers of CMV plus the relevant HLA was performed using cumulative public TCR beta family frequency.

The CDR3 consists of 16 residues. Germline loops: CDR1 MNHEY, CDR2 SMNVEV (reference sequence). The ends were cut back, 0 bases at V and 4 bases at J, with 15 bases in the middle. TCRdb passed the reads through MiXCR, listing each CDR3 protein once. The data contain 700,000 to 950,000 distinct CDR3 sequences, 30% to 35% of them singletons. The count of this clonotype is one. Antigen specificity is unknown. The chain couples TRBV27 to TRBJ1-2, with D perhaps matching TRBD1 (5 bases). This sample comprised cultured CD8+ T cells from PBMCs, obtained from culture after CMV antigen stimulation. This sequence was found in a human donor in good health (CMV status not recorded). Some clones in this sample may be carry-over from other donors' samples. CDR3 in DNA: TGTGCCAGCAGTTTATCGATTCCCCAGGGTGCCTATGGCTACACCTTC. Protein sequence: CASSLSIPQGAYGYTF.